This TCR beta chain appears in the sequencing data of a study of T cells after posttransplantation cyclophosphamide. The CDR3 runs to 14 residues. Trimming cost V 4 bases and J 8 bases; bases outside gene matches: 5. Germline V gene data show CDR1 as MNHNS and CDR2 as SASEGT. Clones were read by immunoSEQ multiplex PCR, and TCRdb kept only the in-frame ones, dropping some. The specimen has around 26,000 clones, none found just once. This clone appeared many times. The chain has TRBV6-1 and TRBJ1-3; 10 nucleotides match TRBD1. The clonotype originates from a woman in her fifties or sixties in good health, CMV-negative, and a related stem cell transplant donor. The sequencing input was PBMCs. In nucleotides, the CDR3 is TGTGCCAGCAGTGGACAGGGGGCGATGGACACCATATATTTT. It codes for CASSGQGAMDTIYF.